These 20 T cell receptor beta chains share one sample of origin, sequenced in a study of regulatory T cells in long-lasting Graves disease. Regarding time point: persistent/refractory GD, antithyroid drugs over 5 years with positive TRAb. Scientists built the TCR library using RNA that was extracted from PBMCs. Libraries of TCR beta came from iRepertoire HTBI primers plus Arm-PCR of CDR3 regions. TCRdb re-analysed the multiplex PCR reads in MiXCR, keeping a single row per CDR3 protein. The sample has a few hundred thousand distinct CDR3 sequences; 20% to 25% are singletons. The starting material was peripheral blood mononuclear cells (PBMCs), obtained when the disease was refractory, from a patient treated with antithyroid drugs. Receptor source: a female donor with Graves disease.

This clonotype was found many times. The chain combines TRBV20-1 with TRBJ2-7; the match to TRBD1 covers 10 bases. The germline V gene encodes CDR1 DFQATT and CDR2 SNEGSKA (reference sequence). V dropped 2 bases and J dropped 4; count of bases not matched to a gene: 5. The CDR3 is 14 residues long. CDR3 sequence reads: CSARSGTGDYEQYF. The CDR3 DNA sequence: TGCAGTGCTAGAAGTGGGACAGGGGATTACGAGCAGTACTTC.

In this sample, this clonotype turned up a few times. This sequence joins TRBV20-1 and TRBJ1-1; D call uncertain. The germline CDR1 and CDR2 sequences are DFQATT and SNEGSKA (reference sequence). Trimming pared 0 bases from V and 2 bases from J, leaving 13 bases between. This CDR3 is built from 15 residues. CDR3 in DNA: TGCAGTGCTAGAGACACGAGATCTCCTAACACTGAAGCTTTCTTT. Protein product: CSARDTRSPNTEAFF.

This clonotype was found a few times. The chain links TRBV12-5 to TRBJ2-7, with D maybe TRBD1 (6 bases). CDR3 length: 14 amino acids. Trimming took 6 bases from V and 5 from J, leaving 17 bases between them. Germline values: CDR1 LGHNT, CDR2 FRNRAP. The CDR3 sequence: CASGPLPGDNEQYF. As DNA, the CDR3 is TGTGCTAGTGGCCCGCTGCCAGGGGATAACGAGCAGTACTTC.

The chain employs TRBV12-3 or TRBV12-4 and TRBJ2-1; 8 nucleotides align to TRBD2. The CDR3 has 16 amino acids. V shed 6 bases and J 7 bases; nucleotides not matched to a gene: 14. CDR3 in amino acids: CASSPRGGSGKNEQFF. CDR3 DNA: TGTGCCAGCAGCCCAAGGGGCGGTAGCGGGAAGAATGAGCAGTTCTTC.

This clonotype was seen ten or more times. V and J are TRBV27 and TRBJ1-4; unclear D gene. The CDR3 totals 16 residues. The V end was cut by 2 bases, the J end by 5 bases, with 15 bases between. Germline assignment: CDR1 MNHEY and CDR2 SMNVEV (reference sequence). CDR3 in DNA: TGTGCCAGCAGTTTAGGTTTCGATGCCCGAAATGAAAAACTGTTTTTT. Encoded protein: CASSLGFDARNEKLFF.

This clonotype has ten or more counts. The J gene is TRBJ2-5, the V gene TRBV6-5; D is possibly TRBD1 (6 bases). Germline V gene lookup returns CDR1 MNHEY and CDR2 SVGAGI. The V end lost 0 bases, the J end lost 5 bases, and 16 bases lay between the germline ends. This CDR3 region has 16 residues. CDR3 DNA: TGTGCCAGCAGTTACTCTGTTGGGGGCGCTGTGGAGACCCAGTACTTC. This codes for CASSYSVGGAVETQYF.

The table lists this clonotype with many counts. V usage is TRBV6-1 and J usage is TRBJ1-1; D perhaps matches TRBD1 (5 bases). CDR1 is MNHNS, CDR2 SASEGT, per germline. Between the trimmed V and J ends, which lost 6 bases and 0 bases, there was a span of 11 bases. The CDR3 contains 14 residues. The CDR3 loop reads CASRGTAVNTEAFF. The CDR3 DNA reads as TGTGCCAGCAGAGGGACGGCCGTGAACACTGAAGCTTTCTTT.

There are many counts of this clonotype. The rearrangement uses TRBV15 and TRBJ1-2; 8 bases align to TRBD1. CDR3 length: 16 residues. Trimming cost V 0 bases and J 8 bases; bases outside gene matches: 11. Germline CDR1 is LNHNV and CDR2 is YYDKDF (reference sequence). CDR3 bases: TGTGCCACCAGCAGAGATTATTCCGAGACAGGGGTGGGCTACACCTTC. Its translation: CATSRDYSETGVGYTF.

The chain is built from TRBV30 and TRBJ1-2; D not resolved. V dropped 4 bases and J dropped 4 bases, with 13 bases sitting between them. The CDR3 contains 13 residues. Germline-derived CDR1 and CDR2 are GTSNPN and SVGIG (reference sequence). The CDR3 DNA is TGTGCCTGGACCCCGGGTGGTTTCTATGGCTACACCTTC. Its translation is CAWTPGGFYGYTF.

The CDR3, as DNA: TGCGCCAGCAGCTTAACAGGGTATAACTCCTACGAGCAGTACTTC. Translated: CASSLTGYNSYEQYF. This chain joins TRBV5-1 and TRBJ2-7; TRBD1 might be the D (6 bases). Trimming took off 2 bases at V and 0 bases at J, with 12 bases between the two ends. The CDR3 has 15 amino acids. CDR1 is SGHRS and CDR2 is YFSETQ in the germline V gene.

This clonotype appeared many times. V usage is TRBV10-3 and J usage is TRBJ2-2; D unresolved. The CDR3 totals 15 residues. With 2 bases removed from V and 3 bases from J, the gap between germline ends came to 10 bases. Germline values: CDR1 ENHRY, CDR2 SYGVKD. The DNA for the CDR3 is TGTGCCATCAGTGAGAAGAACGGCCACACCGGGGAGCTGTTTTTT. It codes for CAISEKNGHTGELFF.

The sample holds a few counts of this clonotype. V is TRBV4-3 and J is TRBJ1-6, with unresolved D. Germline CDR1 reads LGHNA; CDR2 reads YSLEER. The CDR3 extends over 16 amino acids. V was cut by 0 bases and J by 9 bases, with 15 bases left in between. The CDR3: CASSQDSALAGSPLHF. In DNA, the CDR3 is TGCGCCAGCAGCCAAGATAGCGCCCTCGCGGGTTCACCCCTCCACTTT.

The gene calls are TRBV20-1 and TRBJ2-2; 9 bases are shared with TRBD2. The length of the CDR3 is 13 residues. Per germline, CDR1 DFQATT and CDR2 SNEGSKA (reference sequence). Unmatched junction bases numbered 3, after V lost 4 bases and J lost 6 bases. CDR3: CSATGLAAGELFF. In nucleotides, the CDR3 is TGCAGTGCTACGGGACTAGCAGCCGGGGAGCTGTTTTTT.

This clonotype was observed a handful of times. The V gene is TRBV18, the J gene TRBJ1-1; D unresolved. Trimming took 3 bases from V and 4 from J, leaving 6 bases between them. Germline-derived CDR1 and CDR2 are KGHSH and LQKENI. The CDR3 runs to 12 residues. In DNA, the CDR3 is TGTGCCAGCTCACCGCTATCCACTGAAGCTTTCTTT. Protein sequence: CASSPLSTEAFF.

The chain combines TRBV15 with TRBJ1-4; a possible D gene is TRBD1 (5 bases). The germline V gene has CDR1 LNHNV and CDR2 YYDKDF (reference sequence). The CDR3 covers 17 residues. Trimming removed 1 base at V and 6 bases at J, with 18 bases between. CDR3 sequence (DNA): TGTGCCACCAGCAGAGGGGGCGGCGGCAGCCTATATGAAAAACTGTTTTTT. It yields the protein CATSRGGGGSLYEKLFF.

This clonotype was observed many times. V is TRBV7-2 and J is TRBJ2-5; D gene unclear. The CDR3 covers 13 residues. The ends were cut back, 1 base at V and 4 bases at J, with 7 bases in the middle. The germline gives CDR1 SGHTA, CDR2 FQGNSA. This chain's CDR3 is CASSLVPPETQYF. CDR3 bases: TGTGCCAGCAGCTTAGTGCCCCCAGAGACCCAGTACTTC.

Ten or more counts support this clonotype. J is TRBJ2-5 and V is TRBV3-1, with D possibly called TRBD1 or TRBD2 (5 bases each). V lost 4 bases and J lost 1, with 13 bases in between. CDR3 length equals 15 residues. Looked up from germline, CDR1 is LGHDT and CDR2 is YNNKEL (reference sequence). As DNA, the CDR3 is TGTGCCAGCAGCCTTACGGGGACGGGCCAAGAGACCCAGTACTTC. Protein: CASSLTGTGQETQYF.

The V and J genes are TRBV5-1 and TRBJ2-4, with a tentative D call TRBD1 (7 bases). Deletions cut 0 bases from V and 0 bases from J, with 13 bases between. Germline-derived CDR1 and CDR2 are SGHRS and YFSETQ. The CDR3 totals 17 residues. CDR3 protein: CASSLATGDLAKNIQYF. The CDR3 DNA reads TGCGCCAGCAGCTTGGCTACAGGGGACTTAGCCAAAAACATTCAGTACTTC. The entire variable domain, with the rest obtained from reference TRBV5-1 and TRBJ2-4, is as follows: KAGVTQTPRYLIKTRGQQVTLSCSPISGHRSVSWYQQTPGQGLQFLFEYFSETQRNKGNFPGRFSGRQFSNSRSEMNVSTLELGDSALYLCASSLATGDLAKNIQYFGAGTRLSVL.

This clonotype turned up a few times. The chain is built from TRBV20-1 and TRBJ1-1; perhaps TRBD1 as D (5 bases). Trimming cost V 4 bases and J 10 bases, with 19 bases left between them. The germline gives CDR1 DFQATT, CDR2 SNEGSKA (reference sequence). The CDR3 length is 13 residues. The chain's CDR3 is CSAISGTRDGAFF. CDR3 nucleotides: TGCAGTGCTATCTCCGGGACTCGGGACGGAGCTTTCTTT.

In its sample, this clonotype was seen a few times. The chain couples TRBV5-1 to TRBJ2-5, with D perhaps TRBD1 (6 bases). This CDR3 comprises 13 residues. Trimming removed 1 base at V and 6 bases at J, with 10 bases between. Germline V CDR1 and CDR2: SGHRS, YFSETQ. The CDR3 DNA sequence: TGCGCCAGCAGCTTGACAGGGACCCAGACCCAGTACTTC. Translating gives CASSLTGTQTQYF.